This TCR beta chain was identified in a study of blood T cell repertoires in COVID-19. Whole-study context: Samples of COVID-19 (acute and convalescent) were obtained from the United States, Italy and Spain.

The authors' processing: Amplified reference gene primers provided the basis for estimating nucleated cell counts. Sequenced by immunoSEQ multiplex PCR; TCRdb stores in-frame clones only, minus some. The DNA was the basis for D and trimming; V, J and clone size are from that table. The table has approximately 99,000 clones, less than 75% seen once. V shed 2 bases, J shed 4 bases, and the junction held 7 bases outside the gene matches. There are 15 residues in the CDR3. Looked up from germline, CDR1 is GTSNPN and CDR2 is SVGIG (reference sequence). Sequencing input: peripheral blood. The source of this sequence is a woman aged 35 to 49 with acute or convalescent COVID-19. The rearrangement links TRBV30 to TRBJ2-2; 7 bases align to TRBD1. The CDR3: CAWSPPTGATGELFF. The CDR3 DNA sequence: TGTGCCTGGAGTCCTCCCACAGGGGCCACCGGGGAGCTGTTTTTT.